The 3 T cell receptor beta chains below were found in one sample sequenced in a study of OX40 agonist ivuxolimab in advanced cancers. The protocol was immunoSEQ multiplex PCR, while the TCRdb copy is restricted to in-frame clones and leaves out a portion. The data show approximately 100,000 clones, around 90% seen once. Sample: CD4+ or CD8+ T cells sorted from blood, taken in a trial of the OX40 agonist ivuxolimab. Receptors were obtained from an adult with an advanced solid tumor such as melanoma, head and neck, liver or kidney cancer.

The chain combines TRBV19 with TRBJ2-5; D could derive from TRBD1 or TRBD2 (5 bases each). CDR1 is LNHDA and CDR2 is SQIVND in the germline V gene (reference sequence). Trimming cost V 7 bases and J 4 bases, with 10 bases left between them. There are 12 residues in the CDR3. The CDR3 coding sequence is TGTGCCAGTACAACGGGGCGAGAGACCCAGTACTTC. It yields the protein CASTTGRETQYF.

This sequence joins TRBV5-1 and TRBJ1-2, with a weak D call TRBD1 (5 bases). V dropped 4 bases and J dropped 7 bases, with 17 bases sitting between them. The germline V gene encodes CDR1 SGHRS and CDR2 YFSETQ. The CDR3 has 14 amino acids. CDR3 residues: CASSGGGGDSGYTF. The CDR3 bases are TGCGCCAGCAGCGGGGGTGGAGGGGATTCTGGCTACACCTTC.

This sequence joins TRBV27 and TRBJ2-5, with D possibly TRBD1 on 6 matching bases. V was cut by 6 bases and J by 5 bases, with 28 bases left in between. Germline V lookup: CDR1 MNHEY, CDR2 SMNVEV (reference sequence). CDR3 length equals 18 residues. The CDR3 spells CASSLRGQGIPGRETQYF. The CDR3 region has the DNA TGTGCCAGCAGCTTACGGGGACAAGGTATCCCCGGAAGGGAGACCCAGTACTTC.